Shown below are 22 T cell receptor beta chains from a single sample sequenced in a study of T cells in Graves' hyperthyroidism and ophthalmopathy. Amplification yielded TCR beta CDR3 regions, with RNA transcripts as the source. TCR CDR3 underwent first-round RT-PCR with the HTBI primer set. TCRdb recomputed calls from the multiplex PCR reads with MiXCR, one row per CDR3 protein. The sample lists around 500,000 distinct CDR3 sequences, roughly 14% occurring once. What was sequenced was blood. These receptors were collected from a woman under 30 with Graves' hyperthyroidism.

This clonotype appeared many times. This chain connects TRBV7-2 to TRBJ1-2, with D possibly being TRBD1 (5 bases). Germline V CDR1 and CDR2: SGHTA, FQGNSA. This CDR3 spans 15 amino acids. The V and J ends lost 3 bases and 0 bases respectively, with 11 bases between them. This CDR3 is CASSFTGTSNYGYTF. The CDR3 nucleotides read TGTGCCAGCAGCTTTACCGGGACCTCTAACTATGGCTACACCTTC.

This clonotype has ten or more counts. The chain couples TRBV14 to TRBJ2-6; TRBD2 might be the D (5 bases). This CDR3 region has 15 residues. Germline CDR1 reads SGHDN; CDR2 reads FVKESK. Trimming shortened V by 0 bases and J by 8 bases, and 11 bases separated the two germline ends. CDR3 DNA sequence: TGTGCCAGCAGCCAAGAGGGCTTCGGGACCAACGTCCTGACTTTC. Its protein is CASSQEGFGTNVLTF.

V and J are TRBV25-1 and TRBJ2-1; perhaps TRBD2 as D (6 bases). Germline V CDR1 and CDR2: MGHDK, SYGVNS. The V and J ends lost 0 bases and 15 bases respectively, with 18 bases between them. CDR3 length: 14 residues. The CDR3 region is CASSEYGSGTLSFF. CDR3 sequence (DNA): TGTGCCAGCAGTGAATATGGGTCGGGGACTCTCTCGTTCTTC. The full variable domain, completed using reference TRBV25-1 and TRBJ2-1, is EADIYQTPRYLVIGTGKKITLECSQTMGHDKMYWYQQDPGMELHLIHYSYGVNSTEKGDLSSESTVSRIRTEHFPLTLESARPSHTSQYLCASSEYGSGTLSFFGPGTRLTVL.

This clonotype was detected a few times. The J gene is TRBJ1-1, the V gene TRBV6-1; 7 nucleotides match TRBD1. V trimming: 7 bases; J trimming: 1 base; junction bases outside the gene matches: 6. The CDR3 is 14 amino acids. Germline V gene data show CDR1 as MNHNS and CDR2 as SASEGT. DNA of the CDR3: TGTGCCAGCAACCCCCGGACAGGGAACACTGAAGCTTTCTTT. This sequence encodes CASNPRTGNTEAFF.

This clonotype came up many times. The CDR3 loop reads CASSPYYEQYV. In nucleotides, the CDR3 is TGTGCCAGCAGTCCTTATTACGAGCAGTACGTC. The chain couples TRBV27 to TRBJ2-7; D unresolved. Germline CDR1 is MNHEY and CDR2 is SMNVEV (reference sequence). The CDR3 has 11 residues. The V end lost 5 bases, the J end lost 4 bases, and 6 bases lay between the germline ends.

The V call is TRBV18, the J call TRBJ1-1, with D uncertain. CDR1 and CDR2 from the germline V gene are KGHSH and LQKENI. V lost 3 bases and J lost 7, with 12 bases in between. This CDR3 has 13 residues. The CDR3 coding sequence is TGTGCCAGCTCACCGACCGGCAGTGATGAAGCTTTCTTT. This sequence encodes CASSPTGSDEAFF.

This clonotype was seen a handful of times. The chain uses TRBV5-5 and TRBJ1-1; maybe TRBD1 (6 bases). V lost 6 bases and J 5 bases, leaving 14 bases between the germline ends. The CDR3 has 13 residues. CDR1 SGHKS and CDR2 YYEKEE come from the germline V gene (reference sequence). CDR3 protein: CASNRQAGTEAFF. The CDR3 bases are TGTGCCAGCAACCGACAGGCTGGTACTGAAGCTTTCTTT.

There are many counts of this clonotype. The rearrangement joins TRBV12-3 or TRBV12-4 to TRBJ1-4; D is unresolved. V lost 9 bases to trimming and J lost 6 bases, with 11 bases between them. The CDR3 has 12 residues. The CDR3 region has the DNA TGTGCCAGTTCAGGATCTTATGAAAAACTGTTTTTT. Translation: CASSGSYEKLFF.

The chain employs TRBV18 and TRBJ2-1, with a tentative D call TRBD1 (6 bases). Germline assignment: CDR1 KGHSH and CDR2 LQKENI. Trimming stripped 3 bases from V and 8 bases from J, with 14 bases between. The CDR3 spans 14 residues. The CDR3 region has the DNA TGTGCCAGCTCACCCGGGCTTGGGGGCTATGAGCAGTTCTTC. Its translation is CASSPGLGGYEQFF.

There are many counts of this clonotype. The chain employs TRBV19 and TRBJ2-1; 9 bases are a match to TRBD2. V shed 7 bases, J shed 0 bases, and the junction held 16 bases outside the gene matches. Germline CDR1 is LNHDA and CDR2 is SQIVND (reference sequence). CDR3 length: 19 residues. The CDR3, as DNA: TGTGCCAGTACCTCTCGATGGGCGGGAGGGCAAAGCTCCTACAATGAGCAGTTCTTC. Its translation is CASTSRWAGGQSSYNEQFF.

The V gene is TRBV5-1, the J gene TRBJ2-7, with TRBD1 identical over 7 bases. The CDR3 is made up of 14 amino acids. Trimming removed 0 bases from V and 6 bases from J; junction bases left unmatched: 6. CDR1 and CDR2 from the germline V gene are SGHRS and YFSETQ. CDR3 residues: CASSLATGYGEQYF. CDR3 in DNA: TGCGCCAGCAGCTTGGCGACAGGGTACGGCGAGCAGTACTTC.

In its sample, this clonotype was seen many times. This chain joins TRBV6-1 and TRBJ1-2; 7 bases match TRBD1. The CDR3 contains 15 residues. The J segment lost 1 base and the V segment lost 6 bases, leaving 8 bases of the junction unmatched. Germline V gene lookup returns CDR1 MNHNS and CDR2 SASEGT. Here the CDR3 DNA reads TGTGCCAGCAGGTCGTGGGACAGCATTAACTATGGCTACACCTTC. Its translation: CASRSWDSINYGYTF.

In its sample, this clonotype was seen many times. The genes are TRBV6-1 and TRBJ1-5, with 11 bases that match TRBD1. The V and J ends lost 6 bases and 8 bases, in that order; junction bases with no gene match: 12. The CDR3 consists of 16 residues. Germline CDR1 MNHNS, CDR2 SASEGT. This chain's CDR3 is CASSSSGQGAQEPQHF. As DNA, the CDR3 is TGTGCCAGCAGCTCTTCAGGACAGGGGGCGCAGGAGCCCCAGCATTTT.

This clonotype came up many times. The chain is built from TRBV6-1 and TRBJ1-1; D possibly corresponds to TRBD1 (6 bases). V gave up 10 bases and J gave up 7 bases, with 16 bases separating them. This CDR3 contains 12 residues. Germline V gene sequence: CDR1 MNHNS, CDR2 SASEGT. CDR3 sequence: CATWRGGGEAFF. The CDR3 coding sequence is TGTGCCACCTGGAGGGGGGGAGGTGAAGCTTTCTTT.

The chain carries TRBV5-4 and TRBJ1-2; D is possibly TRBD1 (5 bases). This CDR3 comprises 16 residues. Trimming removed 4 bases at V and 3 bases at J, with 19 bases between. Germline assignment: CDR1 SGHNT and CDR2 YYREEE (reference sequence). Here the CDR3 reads CASSPAVTGLDYGYTF. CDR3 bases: TGTGCCAGCAGCCCGGCGGTAACAGGATTAGACTATGGCTACACCTTC. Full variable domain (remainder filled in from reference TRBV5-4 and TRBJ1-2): ETGVTQSPTHLIKTRGQQVTLRCSSQSGHNTVSWYQQALGQGPQFIFQYYREEENGRGNFPPRFSGLQFPNYSSELNVNALELDDSALYLCASSPAVTGLDYGYTFGSGTRLTVV.

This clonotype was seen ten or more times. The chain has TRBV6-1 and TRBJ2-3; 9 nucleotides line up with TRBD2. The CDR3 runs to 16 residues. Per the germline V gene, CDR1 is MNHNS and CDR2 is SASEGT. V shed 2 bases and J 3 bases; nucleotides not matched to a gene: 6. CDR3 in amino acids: CASSEWASGRTDTQYF. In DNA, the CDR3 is TGTGCCAGCAGTGAATGGGCCAGCGGGAGGACAGATACGCAGTATTTT.

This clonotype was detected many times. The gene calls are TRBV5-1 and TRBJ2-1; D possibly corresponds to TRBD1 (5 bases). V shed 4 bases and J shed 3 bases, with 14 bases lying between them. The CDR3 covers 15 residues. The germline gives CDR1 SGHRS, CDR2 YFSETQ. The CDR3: CASSPLGEGYNEQFF. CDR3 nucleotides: TGCGCCAGCAGCCCTCTAGGGGAAGGCTACAATGAGCAGTTCTTC.

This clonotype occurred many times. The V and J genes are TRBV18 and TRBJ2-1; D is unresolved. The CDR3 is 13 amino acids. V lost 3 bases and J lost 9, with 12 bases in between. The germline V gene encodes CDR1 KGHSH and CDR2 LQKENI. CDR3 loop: CASSPLGVGEQFF. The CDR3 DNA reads TGTGCCAGCTCACCTCTTGGGGTGGGTGAGCAGTTCTTC.

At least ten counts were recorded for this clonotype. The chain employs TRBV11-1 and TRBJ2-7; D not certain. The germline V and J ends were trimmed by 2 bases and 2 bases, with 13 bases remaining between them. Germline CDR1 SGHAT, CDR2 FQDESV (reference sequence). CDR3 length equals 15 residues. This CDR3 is CASSLSSNLAYEQYF. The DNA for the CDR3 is TGTGCCAGCAGCTTATCGTCCAACTTAGCCTACGAGCAGTACTTC.

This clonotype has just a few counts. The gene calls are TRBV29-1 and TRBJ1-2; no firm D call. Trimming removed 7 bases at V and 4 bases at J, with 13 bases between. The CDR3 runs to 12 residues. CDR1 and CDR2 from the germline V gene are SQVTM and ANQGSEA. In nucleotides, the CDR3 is TGCAGCGCGAGAGAGGCCGTCTATGGCTACACCTTC. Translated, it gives CSAREAVYGYTF.

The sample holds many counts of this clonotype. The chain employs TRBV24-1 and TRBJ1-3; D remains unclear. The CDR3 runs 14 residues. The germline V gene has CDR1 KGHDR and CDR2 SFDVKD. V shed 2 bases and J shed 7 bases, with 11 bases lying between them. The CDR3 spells CATSDWPLGNTIYF. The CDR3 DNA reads TGTGCCACCAGTGATTGGCCCCTTGGGAACACCATATATTTT.

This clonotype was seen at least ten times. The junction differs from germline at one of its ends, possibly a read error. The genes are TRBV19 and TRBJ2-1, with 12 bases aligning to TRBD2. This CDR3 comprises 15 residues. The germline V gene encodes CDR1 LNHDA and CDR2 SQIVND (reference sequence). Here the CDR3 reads CASSTSGRSYNEQFF. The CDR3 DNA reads TGTGCCAGCAGTACTAGCGGGAGGTCTTACAATGAGCAGTTCTTC.